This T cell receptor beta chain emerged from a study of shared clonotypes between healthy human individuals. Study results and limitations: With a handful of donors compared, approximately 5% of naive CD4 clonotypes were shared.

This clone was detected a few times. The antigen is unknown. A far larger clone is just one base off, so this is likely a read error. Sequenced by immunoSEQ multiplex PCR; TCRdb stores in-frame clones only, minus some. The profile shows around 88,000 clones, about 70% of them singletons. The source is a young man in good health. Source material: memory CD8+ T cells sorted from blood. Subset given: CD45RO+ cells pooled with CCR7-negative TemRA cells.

The CDR3 region has the DNA TGTGCCAGTTGGGGGCCGGGACTAGGGGGGGGGAATGAGCAGTTCTTC. Residues: CASWGPGLGGGNEQFF. The chain employs TRBV27 and TRBJ2-1; 8 nucleotides align to TRBD2. Germline V CDR1 and CDR2: MNHEY, SMNVEV (reference sequence). V lost 9 bases and J lost 7; bases outside the gene matches: 17. The CDR3 covers 16 residues.